The source of this T cell receptor beta chain is a study of T cell changes during pregnancy in multiple sclerosis. The method was immunoSEQ multiplex PCR; TCRdb's version includes in-frame clones alone and lacks a portion of them. The sample holds tens of thousands of clones, roughly 90% seen once. Germline lookup yields CDR1 MNHEY and CDR2 SMNVEV (reference sequence). The ends were cut back, 6 bases at V and 1 base at J, with 10 bases in the middle. The CDR3 consists of 14 residues. The TCR originated in a female donor with multiple sclerosis, enrolled in a pregnancy study. Sequencing was performed on CD4+ T cells from peripheral blood mononuclear cells, taken in the second trimester of pregnancy. V gene TRBV27 combines with J gene TRBJ1-3, with D perhaps TRBD1 (6 bases). The CDR3 nucleotides are TGTGCCAGCAGAGAAGGGGGATCTGGAAACACCATATATTTT. Translated: CASREGGSGNTIYF.